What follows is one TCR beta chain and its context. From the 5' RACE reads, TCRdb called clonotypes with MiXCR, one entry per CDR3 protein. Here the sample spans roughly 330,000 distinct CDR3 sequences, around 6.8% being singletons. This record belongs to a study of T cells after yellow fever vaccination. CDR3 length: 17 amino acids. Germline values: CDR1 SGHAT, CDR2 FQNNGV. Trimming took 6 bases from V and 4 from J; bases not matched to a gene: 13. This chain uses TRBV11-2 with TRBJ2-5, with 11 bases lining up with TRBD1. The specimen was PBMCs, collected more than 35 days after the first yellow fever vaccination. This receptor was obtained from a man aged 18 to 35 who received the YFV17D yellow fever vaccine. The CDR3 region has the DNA TGTGCCAGCAGACGAGGGGCGGGACAGGGGGTTTCAGAGACCCAGTACTTC. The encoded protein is CASRRGAGQGVSETQYF.